The subject of this entry is one T cell receptor beta chain. Its specificity is not known. Regarding time point: baseline pretreatment blood. Treatment here: 15 Gy SBRT to primary tumor, nephrectomy 4 weeks later. After SBRT, blood was collected at 2 and 4 weeks, plus baseline. The CDR3 has 13 residues. The V gene's germline CDR1 is SEHNR and CDR2 FQNEAQ (reference sequence). With 2 bases removed from V and 4 bases from J, the gap between germline ends came to 8 bases. The sample originates from a study of radiation and T cells in renal cell carcinoma. Overall study findings and caveats: In blood, top tumor clones expanded by 2 weeks, shrinking by 4. Baseline intratumoral clonotype presence is unknown without pretreatment biopsies.

Assay used: immunoSEQ multiplex PCR; TCRdb lists only in-frame clones, some missing. Of just over 95,000 clones in the sample, around 88% were seen once. Here the sequenced sample was blood, taken from a patient whose treatment included radiotherapy and nephrectomy. The V and J genes are TRBV7-9 and TRBJ2-5, with no clear D. The TCR comes from a man aged 50 or older with renal cell carcinoma. CDR3 nucleotide sequence: TGTGCCAGCAGCTTATTATCCAGAGAGACCCAGTACTTC. It yields the protein CASSLLSRETQYF.